This T cell receptor beta chain was profiled in a study of T-cell reconstitution after alpha-beta-depleted transplantation in children. Overall study findings and caveats: Newly produced T cells mostly accounted for T-cell counts and diversity one year post-transplant.

On this clonotype itself: Its antigen is not identified.

Germline V gene sequence: CDR1 MGHRA, CDR2 YSYEKL. This CDR3 is built from 17 residues. Trimming took off 0 bases at V and 2 bases at J, with 17 bases between the two ends. This sample's TCRbeta library carried unique molecular identifier barcodes. TCRdb reprocessed the PCR reads with MiXCR, giving one entry per CDR3 protein. This sample has about 980,000 distinct CDR3 sequences; about 29% occur once, and the top ten carry more than 25%. The sample in question was PBMCs, mostly from graft donor cells, obtained 360 days after TCRalphabeta/CD19-depleted stem cell transplant. The TCR comes from a boy younger than two who had a stem cell transplant for SCID, so the T cells may come from the graft donor. V usage is TRBV4-1 and J usage is TRBJ2-7; a possible D gene is TRBD1 (6 bases). DNA for the CDR3: TGCGCCAGCAGCCAAGACCTGAATAGGGGGACCACCTACGAGCAGTACTTC. Protein product: CASSQDLNRGTTYEQYF.